This TCR beta chain was sequenced for a study of cytomegalovirus exposure and HLA in healthy donors. Regarding this clone: The antigen is unknown.

J was trimmed by 0 bases and V by 3 bases; bases with no gene match: 11. Germline CDR1 is SQVTM and CDR2 is ANQGSEA. The length of the CDR3 is 16 residues. Regarding the study as a whole: It emerged from a later analysis that several of the most significant clusters appeared to be linked to common viral pathogens. In a later analysis, specific HLA alleles were associated with approximately 17,000 TCR beta sequences at a 0.05 false discovery rate. Among TCR beta chains, those listed as cytomegalovirus-associated numbered over 150.

Primers: 60 Vbeta forward and 13 Jbeta reverse. Measured with immunoSEQ multiplex PCR; TCRdb has only the in-frame clones, and not every one. This sample has 150,000 to 160,000 clones, with over 75% found just once. Sequencing was performed on PBMCs. V is TRBV29-1 and J is TRBJ2-7; 7 positions match TRBD2. This receptor was identified in a woman aged 40 to 50 in good health and CMV-seropositive. CDR3: CSVDGGRGRSSYEQYF. The CDR3 DNA reads TGCAGCGTTGACGGAGGGAGGGGACGGAGCTCCTACGAGCAGTACTTC.